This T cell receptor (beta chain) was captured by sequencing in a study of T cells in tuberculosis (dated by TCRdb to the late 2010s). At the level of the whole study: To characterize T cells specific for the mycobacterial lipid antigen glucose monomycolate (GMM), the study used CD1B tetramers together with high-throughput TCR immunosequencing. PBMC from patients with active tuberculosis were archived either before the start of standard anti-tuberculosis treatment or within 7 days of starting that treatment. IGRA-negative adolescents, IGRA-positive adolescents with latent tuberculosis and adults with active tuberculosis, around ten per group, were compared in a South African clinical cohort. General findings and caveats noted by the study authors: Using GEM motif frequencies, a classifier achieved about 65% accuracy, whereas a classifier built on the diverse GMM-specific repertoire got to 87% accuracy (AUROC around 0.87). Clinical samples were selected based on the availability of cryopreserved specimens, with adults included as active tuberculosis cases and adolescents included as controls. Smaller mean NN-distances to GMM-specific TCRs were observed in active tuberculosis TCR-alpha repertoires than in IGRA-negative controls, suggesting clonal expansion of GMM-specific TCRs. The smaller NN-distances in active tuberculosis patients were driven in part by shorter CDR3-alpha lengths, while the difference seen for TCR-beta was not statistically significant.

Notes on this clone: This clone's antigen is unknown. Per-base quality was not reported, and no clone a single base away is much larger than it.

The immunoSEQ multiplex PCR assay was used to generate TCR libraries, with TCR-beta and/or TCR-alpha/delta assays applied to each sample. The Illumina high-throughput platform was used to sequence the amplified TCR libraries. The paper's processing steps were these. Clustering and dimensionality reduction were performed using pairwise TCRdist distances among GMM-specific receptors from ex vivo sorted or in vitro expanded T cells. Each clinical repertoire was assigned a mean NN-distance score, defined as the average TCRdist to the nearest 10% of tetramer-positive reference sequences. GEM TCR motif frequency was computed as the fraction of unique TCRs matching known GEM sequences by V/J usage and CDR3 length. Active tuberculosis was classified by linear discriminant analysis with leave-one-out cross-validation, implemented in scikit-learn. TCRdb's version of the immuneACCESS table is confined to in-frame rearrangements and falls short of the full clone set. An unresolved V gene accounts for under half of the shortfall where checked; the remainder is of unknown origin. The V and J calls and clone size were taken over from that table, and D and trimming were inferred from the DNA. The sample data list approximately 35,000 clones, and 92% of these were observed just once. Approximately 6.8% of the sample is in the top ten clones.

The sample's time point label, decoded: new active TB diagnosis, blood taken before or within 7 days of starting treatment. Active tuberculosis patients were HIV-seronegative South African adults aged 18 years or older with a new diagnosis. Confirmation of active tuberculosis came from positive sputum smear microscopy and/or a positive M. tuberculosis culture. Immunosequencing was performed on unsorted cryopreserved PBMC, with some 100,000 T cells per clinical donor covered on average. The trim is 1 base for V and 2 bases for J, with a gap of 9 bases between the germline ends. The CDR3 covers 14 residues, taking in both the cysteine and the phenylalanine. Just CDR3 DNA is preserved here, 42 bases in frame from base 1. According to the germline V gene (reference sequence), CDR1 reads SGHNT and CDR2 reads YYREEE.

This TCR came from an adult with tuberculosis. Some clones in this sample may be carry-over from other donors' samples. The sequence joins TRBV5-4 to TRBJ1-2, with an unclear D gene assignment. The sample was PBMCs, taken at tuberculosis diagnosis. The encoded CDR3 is CASSLNRPNYGYTF. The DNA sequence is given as TGTGCCAGCAGCTTGAACAGACCAAACTATGGCTACACCTTC.